The source of this TCR beta chain is a study of T cells in Graves' hyperthyroidism and ophthalmopathy. Clinical symptoms, serum thyroxine, TRAb, thyroid ultrasound and orbital computed tomography established diagnosis. This clonotype was seen ten or more times. From RNA transcripts, TCR beta CDR3 regions were amplified. The TCR CDR3 first-round RT-PCR relied on the HTBI primer set. TCRdb re-derived calls from the multiplex PCR reads in MiXCR, one entry per CDR3 protein. The table has 500,000 to 650,000 distinct CDR3 sequences, 46% seen once. Germline loops: CDR1 SQVTM, CDR2 ANQGSEA. V lost 2 bases, J lost 2 bases, and 10 bases lay in between. The CDR3 is 13 residues long.

The chain is built from TRBV29-1 and TRBJ2-7; D may correspond to TRBD1 or TRBD2 (5 bases each). Source material: peripheral blood or thyroid tissue (not recorded which). The sequence was obtained from an adult woman with Graves' disease, either hyperthyroidism or ophthalmopathy (not recorded which). In DNA form, the CDR3 reads TGCAGCGTTGAAAGGCAGGGAGCCTACGAGCAGTACTTC. Translation gives CSVERQGAYEQYF.